The clone carrying this TCR beta chain was recorded at least ten times. The target antigen is unknown. This specimen comes from a study of response to subunit inactivated influenza vaccine. Broader study findings: There was a suggestion from the authors that each seasonal influenza vaccination recruits few new T cells.

TCRdb called the RT-PCR reads again in MiXCR, with one record for every CDR3 protein. Here the sample spans 700,000 to 800,000 distinct CDR3 sequences, around 18% being singletons. CDR1 and CDR2 from the germline V gene are SGHRS and YFSETQ. The V and J ends lost 4 bases and 5 bases respectively, with 12 bases between them. CDR3 length equals 14 residues. Sequencing was performed on PBMCs from blood, taken about 5 days after vaccination. The chain is built from TRBV5-1 and TRBJ2-2; tentatively, D is TRBD1 or TRBD2 (5 bases each). This TCR was sampled from a man aged 50 to 60 who received an inactivated influenza vaccine. As DNA, the CDR3 is TGCGCCAGCAGCGTTACGTGGGGGACCGGGGAGCTGTTTTTT. Translated, it gives CASSVTWGTGELFF.